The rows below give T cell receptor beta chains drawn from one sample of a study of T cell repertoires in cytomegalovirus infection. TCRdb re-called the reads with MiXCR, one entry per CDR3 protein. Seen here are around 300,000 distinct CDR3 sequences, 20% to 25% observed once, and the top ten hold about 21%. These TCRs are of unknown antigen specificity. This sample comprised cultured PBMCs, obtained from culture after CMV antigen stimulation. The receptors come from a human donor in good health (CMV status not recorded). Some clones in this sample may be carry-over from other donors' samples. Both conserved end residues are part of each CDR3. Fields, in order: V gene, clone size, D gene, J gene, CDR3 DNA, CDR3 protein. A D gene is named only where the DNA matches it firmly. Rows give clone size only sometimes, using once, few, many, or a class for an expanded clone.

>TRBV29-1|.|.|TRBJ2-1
TGCAGCGTTGATAGTTACAATGAGCAGTTCTTC
CSVDSYNEQFF
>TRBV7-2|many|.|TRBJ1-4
TGTGCCAGCAGCTTAGTTCGGACGACCGGGGAAAAACTGTTTTTT
CASSLVRTTGEKLFF
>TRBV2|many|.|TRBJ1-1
TGTGCCAGCAGACGGACTCAACCCCACGAAGCTTTCTTT
CASRRTQPHEAFF
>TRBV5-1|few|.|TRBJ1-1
TGCGCCAGCTGCTACGAGGGGAGGCCCACTGAAGCTTTCTTT
CASCYEGRPTEAFF
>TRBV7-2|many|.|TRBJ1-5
TGTGCCAGCACCCCGGGAGGGCGGGGGTATGGAGGTAGCAATCAGCCCCAGCATTTT
CASTPGGRGYGGSNQPQHF
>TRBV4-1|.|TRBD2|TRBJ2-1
TGCGCCAGCAGCCAAGAGGCTAGCGGGAAAAATGAGCAGTTCTTC
CASSQEASGKNEQFF
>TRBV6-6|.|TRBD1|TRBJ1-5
TGTGCCAGCAGACCGGACAGGGCCAATCAGCCCCAGCATTTT
CASRPDRANQPQHF
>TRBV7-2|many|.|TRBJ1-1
TGTGCCAGCAGCTTATCTCGCTGGACGGAAGCTTTCTTT
CASSLSRWTEAFF
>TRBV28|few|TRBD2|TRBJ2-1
TGTGCCAGCAGTTCGCCGGGACTAAAGAGGGAGCAGTTCTTC
CASSSPGLKREQFF
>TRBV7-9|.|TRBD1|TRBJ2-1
TGTGCCAGCAGCTTTTCTCCGGACAGGGGGATCTTTCGGCATGAGCAGTTCTTC
CASSFSPDRGIFRHEQFF
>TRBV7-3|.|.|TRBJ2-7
TGTGCCAGCAGCCCCAAACCGATGGGACGGAGCTCCTACGAGCAGCACTTC
CASSPKPMGRSSYEQHF
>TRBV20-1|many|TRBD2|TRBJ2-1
TGCAGTGCGTTTGGCCTACCTAGCGGGAGTAACAATGAGCAGTTCTTC
CSAFGLPSGSNNEQFF
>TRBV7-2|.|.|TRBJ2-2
TGTGCCAGCAGGCGGGGACCCGAGGAGTCGGAGCTGTTTTTT
CASRRGPEESELFF
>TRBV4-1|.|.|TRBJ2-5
TGCGCCAGCAGCCAAGTCAAAGAGACCCAGTACTTC
CASSQVKETQYF
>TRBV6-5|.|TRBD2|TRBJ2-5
TGTGCCAGCAGTTACGGTCTAGCGGGAGGAGAGACCCAGTACTTC
CASSYGLAGGETQYF
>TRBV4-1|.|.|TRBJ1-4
TGCGCCAGCAGCCAAGGCGGGATATCGGAAAAACTGTTTTTT
CASSQGGISEKLFF
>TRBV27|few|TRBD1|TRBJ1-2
TGTGCCAGCAGTTATGGACAGGGCTCCTCTTATGGCTACACCTTC
CASSYGQGSSYGYTF
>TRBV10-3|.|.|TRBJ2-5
TGTGCCATCAGTGAGCCCGGGCCCCGGGGGACCCAGTACTTC
CAISEPGPRGTQYF
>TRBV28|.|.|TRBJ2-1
TGTGCCAGCAGGCGGACCTCTCATGAGCAGTTCTTC
CASRRTSHEQFF
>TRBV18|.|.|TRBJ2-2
TGTGCCAGCTCACAGCTAGACGTTGGGGAGCTGTTTTTT
CASSQLDVGELFF
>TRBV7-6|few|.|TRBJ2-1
TGTGCTAGCAGCTTTGGGGTGGACAATGAGCAGTTCTTC
CASSFGVDNEQFF
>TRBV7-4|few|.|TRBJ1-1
TGTGCCAGCAGCGCACCTAGGGACAACGGAGGCACTGAAGCTTTCTTT
CASSAPRDNGGTEAFF
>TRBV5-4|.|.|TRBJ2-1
TGTGCCAGCAGCTTCCAAGGGGTCCATGAGCAGTTCTTC
CASSFQGVHEQFF